These 17 T cell receptor beta chains originate from one sample sequenced in a study of blood T cell repertoires in COVID-19. Some clones are missing from TCRdb's copy, which holds only in-frame ones; the method was immunoSEQ multiplex PCR. The repertoire holds 200,000 to 250,000 clones, with approximately 86% as singletons. Sequenced material: peripheral blood. The receptor source for this set is a woman aged 30 to 39 who had recovered from COVID-19.

The chain couples TRBV4-3 to TRBJ2-2, with D maybe TRBD2 (5 bases). With 1 base removed from V and 5 bases from J, the gap between germline ends came to 8 bases. From germline, CDR1 is LGHNA and CDR2 YSLEER. CDR3 length: 14 residues. The CDR3 is CASSQGRGTGELFF. DNA for the CDR3: TGCGCCAGCAGCCAAGGTCGGGGAACCGGGGAGCTGTTTTTT.

J is TRBJ2-5 and V is TRBV24-1; TRBD2 might be the D (6 bases). CDR1 and CDR2 from the germline V gene are KGHDR and SFDVKD. This CDR3 has 15 amino acids. V was cut by 2 bases and J by 5 bases, with 14 bases left in between. The CDR3 is CATSDSGGSGETQYF. DNA for the CDR3: TGTGCCACCAGTGATTCAGGAGGGTCCGGGGAGACCCAGTACTTC.

The V and J genes are TRBV3-1 (or the pseudogene TRBV3-2) and TRBJ2-4, with 7 positions matching TRBD2. Germline CDR1 LGHDT, CDR2 YNNKEL (reference sequence). The CDR3 sequence is 15 residues long. After removal of 4 bases from V and 0 bases from J, the junction contained 3 bases not matched to a gene. In nucleotides, the CDR3 is TGTGCCAGCAGCCCGGGGGGAGTAGCCAAAAACATTCAGTACTTC. This encodes CASSPGGVAKNIQYF.

Comment on this clone: At the DNA level, this CDR3 is encoded by other sequences in the same sample as well. This chain joins TRBV29-1 and TRBJ2-2; 7 bases line up with TRBD2. Germline V gene data show CDR1 as SQVTM and CDR2 as ANQGSEA. The CDR3 consists of 12 residues. V dropped 3 bases and J dropped 5; count of bases not matched to a gene: 0. In nucleotides, the CDR3 is TGCAGCGTTGAGGGGGGGACCGGGGAGCTGTTTTTT. This sequence encodes CSVEGGTGELFF.

The rearrangement links TRBV30 to TRBJ2-7; the D gene is possibly TRBD2 (6 bases). The CDR3 consists of 13 residues. V was trimmed by 5 bases and J by 9 bases, leaving 20 bases between them. The germline V gene encodes CDR1 GTSNPN and CDR2 SVGIG (reference sequence). The CDR3, as DNA: TGTGCCTGGGACACGGGACGCGGGGCCGGGCAGTACTTC. Translating it yields CAWDTGRGAGQYF.

The chain uses TRBV30 and TRBJ1-1; TRBD1 matches at 7 bases. V lost 0 bases to trimming and J lost 3 bases; unmatched junction nucleotides: 1. This CDR3 contains 13 residues. CDR1 is GTSNPN and CDR2 is SVGIG in the germline V gene (reference sequence). This CDR3 is CAWSVQGDTEAFF. DNA for the CDR3: TGTGCCTGGAGTGTTCAGGGGGACACTGAAGCTTTCTTT.

This chain links TRBV2 with TRBJ1-6, with a weak D call TRBD1 (5 bases). Trimming shortened V by 10 bases and J by 4 bases, and 14 bases separated the two germline ends. The germline CDR1 and CDR2 sequences are SNHLY and FYNNEI. The CDR3 runs 14 residues. Here the CDR3 DNA reads TGTGCCACGCAGACGGGGGATTATAATTCACCCCTCCACTTT. It translates to CATQTGDYNSPLHF.

The chain recombines TRBV6-5 with TRBJ1-1, with D uncertain. CDR1 is MNHEY and CDR2 is SVGAGI in the germline V gene. Trimming stripped 10 bases from V and 1 base from J, with 7 bases between. The CDR3 loop spans 11 amino acids. The CDR3: CATTENTEAFF. The DNA of the CDR3 is TGTGCCACCACAGAGAACACTGAAGCTTTCTTT.

This chain links TRBV5-1 with TRBJ1-1; the match to TRBD1 covers 7 bases. Germline values: CDR1 SGHRS, CDR2 YFSETQ. V shed 4 bases and J 12 bases; nucleotides not matched to a gene: 12. The CDR3 has 13 amino acids. The CDR3 coding sequence is TGCGCCAGCAGCGCCGTTCTGACAGGGTGGTCTTTCTTT. Translating gives CASSAVLTGWSFF.

The gene calls are TRBV9 and TRBJ2-1; 7 bases match TRBD1. Germline assignment: CDR1 SGDLS and CDR2 YYNGEE. The trim removed 2 bases at V and 4 bases at J, leaving 9 bases unmatched. The length of the CDR3 is 16 residues. CDR3 sequence: CASSVGTALSYNEQFF. CDR3 DNA: TGTGCCAGCAGCGTGGGGACAGCCTTATCATACAATGAGCAGTTCTTC.

This clone appeared once. V usage is TRBV5-1 and J usage is TRBJ1-1; possible D gene TRBD1, 5 bases. The CDR3 is 14 amino acids. V dropped 0 bases and J dropped 1 base, with 7 bases sitting between them. CDR1 is SGHRS and CDR2 is YFSETQ in the germline V gene. CDR3 nucleotide sequence: TGCGCCAGCAGCTTGGCCGGACAGAACACTGAAGCTTTCTTT. Translated: CASSLAGQNTEAFF.

The chain employs TRBV6-5 and TRBJ2-7; 9 bases line up with TRBD2. J gave up 5 bases and V 6 bases, and 5 bases lay outside the gene matches. Germline V gene data show CDR1 as MNHEY and CDR2 as SVGAGI. The CDR3 runs 13 residues. The CDR3: CASRTSGFHEQYF. In nucleotides, the CDR3 is TGTGCCAGCAGGACTAGCGGTTTTCACGAGCAGTACTTC.

As regards this clone: The junction departs from germline at one end; a sequencing error may be responsible. This rearrangement joins TRBV3-1 (or the pseudogene TRBV3-2) to TRBJ2-1; 10 bases line up with TRBD2. Per the germline V gene, CDR1 is LGHDT and CDR2 is YNNKEL (reference sequence). The CDR3 is 13 amino acids. The CDR3 sequence: CASGGSGGASRIF. CDR3 nucleotide sequence: TGTGCCAGCGGAGGAAGCGGGGGGGCCTCCAGGATCTTC.

This clone was counted a few times. The CDR3 loop is CASSFRARGYEQYF. Written as DNA, the CDR3 is TGTGCCAGCAGTTTCCGGGCCAGGGGCTACGAGCAGTACTTC. V is TRBV27 and J is TRBJ2-7, with D maybe TRBD1 (6 bases). The CDR3 is 14 residues long. Germline lookup yields CDR1 MNHEY and CDR2 SMNVEV (reference sequence). The V end was cut by 3 bases, the J end by 3 bases, with 12 bases between.

This clone came up a few times. The V and J genes are TRBV27 and TRBJ1-5; possible D gene TRBD1, 6 bases. Per germline, CDR1 MNHEY and CDR2 SMNVEV (reference sequence). The CDR3 runs 14 residues. Trimming took off 8 bases at V and 1 base at J, with 12 bases between the two ends. CDR3 loop: CASSPQGSNQPQHF. Written as DNA, the CDR3 is TGTGCCAGCTCCCCCCAGGGGAGCAATCAGCCCCAGCATTTT.

The gene calls are TRBV19 and TRBJ1-1; 7 bases are shared with TRBD1. The length of the CDR3 is 15 residues. V was pared by 6 bases and J by 5 bases, with 12 bases of the junction left unmatched. Per the germline V gene, CDR1 is LNHDA and CDR2 is SQIVND (reference sequence). This chain's CDR3 is CASSHPWDRRTEAFF. The CDR3 DNA sequence: TGTGCCAGTAGCCACCCCTGGGACAGACGGACTGAAGCTTTCTTT.

The rearrangement links TRBV29-1 to TRBJ2-1; no clear D. CDR1 and CDR2 from the germline V gene are SQVTM and ANQGSEA. The V and J ends lost 3 bases and 0 bases respectively, with 9 bases between them. This CDR3 has 14 amino acids. The CDR3 DNA follows: TGCAGCGTTGAGACTTTTAGCTCCTACAATGAGCAGTTCTTC. Amino acid sequence: CSVETFSSYNEQFF.